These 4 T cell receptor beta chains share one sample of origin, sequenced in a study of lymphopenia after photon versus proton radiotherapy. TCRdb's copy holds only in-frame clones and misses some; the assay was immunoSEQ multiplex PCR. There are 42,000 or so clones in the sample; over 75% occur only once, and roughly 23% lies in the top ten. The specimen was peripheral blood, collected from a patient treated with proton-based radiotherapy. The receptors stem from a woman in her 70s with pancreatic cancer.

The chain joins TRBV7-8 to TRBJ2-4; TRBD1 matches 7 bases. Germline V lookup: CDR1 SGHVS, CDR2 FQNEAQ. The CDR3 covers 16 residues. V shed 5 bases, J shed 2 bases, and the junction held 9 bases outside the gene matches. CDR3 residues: CASSQGQQGSKNIQYF. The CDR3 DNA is TGTGCCAGCAGCCAGGGCCAACAGGGGTCCAAAAACATTCAGTACTTC.

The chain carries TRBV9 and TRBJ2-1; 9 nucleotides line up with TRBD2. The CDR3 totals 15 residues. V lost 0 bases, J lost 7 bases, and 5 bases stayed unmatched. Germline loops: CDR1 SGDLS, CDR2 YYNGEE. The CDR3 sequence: CASSVGGRGANEQFF. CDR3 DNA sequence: TGTGCCAGCAGCGTAGGCGGGAGGGGTGCAAATGAGCAGTTCTTC.

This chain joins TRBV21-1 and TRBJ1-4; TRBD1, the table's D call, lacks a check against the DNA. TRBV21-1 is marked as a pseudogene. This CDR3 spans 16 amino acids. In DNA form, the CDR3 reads TGTGCCAGCAGCAACTTCCGACGACAGGGTGGTGAAAAACTGTTTTTT. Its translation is CASSNFRRQGGEKLFF.

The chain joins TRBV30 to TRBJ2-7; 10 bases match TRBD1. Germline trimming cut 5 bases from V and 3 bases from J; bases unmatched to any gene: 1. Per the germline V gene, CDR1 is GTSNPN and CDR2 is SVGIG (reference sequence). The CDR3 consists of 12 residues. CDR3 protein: CAWRDRGYEQYF. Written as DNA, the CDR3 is TGTGCCTGGCGGGACAGGGGCTACGAGCAGTACTTC.